The 13 T cell receptor beta chains below were found in one sample sequenced in a study of T cell changes during pregnancy in multiple sclerosis (dated by TCRdb to 2018 to 2020). The library relied on the immunoSEQ multiplex PCR assay. This is the immuneACCESS table as TCRdb keeps it, with only in-frame sequences that have V and J called. A part of the clones is gone; compared with another copy, unresolved V genes explain less than half, and the rest is unexplained. In all, the sample holds more than 55,000 clones, and 91% of those were seen once. The ten largest clones take up about 2.2% of the sample. This specimen consisted of peripheral blood, obtained in the third trimester of pregnancy. These receptors all come from a female donor in good health, enrolled as a control in a pregnancy study.

This chain's CDR3 is CASASTGGYEQYF. The CDR3 DNA is TGTGCCAGCGCTTCGACAGGGGGGTACGAGCAGTACTTC. This chain links TRBV7-2 with TRBJ2-7; 9 bases line up with TRBD1. V shed 8 bases and J 4 bases; nucleotides not matched to a gene: 6. This CDR3 is 13 amino acids long. Germline CDR1 SGHTA, CDR2 FQGNSA. Looking up the rest from reference TRBV7-2 and TRBJ2-7 gives the full variable domain: GAGVSQSPSNKVTEKGKDVELRCDPISGHTALYWYRQSLGQGLEFLIYFQGNSAPDKSGLPSDRFSAERTGGSVSTLTIQRTQQEDSAVYLCASASTGGYEQYFGPGTRLTVT.

The CDR3 nucleotides read TGTGCCAGCAGAGCAGACTCTACCTACGAGCAGTACTTC. It translates to CASRADSTYEQYF. This chain uses TRBV2 with TRBJ2-7; D unresolved. The CDR3 runs to 13 residues. Looked up from germline, CDR1 is SNHLY and CDR2 is FYNNEI. Trimming cost V 6 bases and J 2 bases, with 11 bases left between them.

The rearrangement uses TRBV28 and TRBJ2-7; TRBD2 matches at 9 bases. With 5 bases clipped from V and 7 bases from J, the junction kept 12 bases outside the gene matches. This CDR3 is 15 amino acids long. Germline V lookup: CDR1 MDHEN, CDR2 SYDVKM. The CDR3 protein is CASSPPGGRAQEQYF. Here the CDR3 DNA reads TGTGCCAGCAGTCCCCCCGGCGGGAGGGCGCAAGAGCAGTACTTC.

This clone was seen a single time. The rearrangement joins TRBV27 to TRBJ2-4; possible D gene TRBD1, 5 bases. CDR1 and CDR2 (germline): MNHEY, SMNVEV (reference sequence). This CDR3 has 14 amino acids. Trimming removed 1 base from V and 7 bases from J, with 11 bases in between. CDR3 nucleotides: TGTGCCAGCAGTTTATACGCAGGGATGAACATTCAGTACTTC. Protein sequence: CASSLYAGMNIQYF.

Here the CDR3 reads CATSRARGALNEQFF. CDR3 DNA sequence: TGTGCCACCAGCAGAGCACGGGGGGCACTCAATGAGCAGTTCTTC. The genes are TRBV15 and TRBJ2-1; D perhaps matches TRBD2 (7 bases). The CDR3 sequence is 15 residues long. Deletions cut 1 base from V and 6 bases from J, with 13 bases between. CDR1 and CDR2 from the germline V gene are LNHNV and YYDKDF (reference sequence).

The CDR3 loop reads CASSRLAQPNEQFF. The CDR3 DNA is TGTGCCAGCAGTCGTCTAGCCCAGCCCAATGAGCAGTTCTTC. This chain uses TRBV6-6 with TRBJ2-1; maybe TRBD2 (5 bases). The CDR3 spans 14 residues. The germline V gene has CDR1 MNHNY and CDR2 SVGAGI (reference sequence). Trimming took 5 bases from V and 6 from J, leaving 14 bases between them.

The gene calls are TRBV27 and TRBJ2-7; 7 bases are a match to TRBD1. The CDR3 consists of 15 residues. Germline values: CDR1 MNHEY, CDR2 SMNVEV (reference sequence). Trimming removed 7 bases from V and 0 bases from J; junction bases left unmatched: 9. The CDR3 sequence is CASKGDRAISYEQYF. In DNA form, the CDR3 reads TGTGCCAGCAAGGGGGACAGAGCTATCTCCTACGAGCAGTACTTC.

This rearrangement joins TRBV28 to TRBJ2-7, with 7 bases that match TRBD1. The CDR3 loop spans 14 amino acids. Germline V gene sequence: CDR1 MDHEN, CDR2 SYDVKM. V shed 6 bases and J 0 bases; nucleotides not matched to a gene: 5. CDR3 amino acids: CASRGTVYSYEQYF. The CDR3 region has the DNA TGTGCCAGCAGGGGGACAGTCTACTCCTACGAGCAGTACTTC.

This CDR3 is CASRRTGSYGYTF. The DNA for the CDR3 is TGTGCCAGCAGACGGACAGGGTCCTATGGCTACACCTTC. This chain connects TRBV28 to TRBJ1-2; 8 bases fit TRBD1. V shed 6 bases, J shed 4 bases, and the junction held 4 bases outside the gene matches. The CDR3 is 13 residues long. CDR1 is MDHEN and CDR2 is SYDVKM in the germline V gene.

The chain employs TRBV5-1 and TRBJ1-2, with no clear D. Germline values: CDR1 SGHRS, CDR2 YFSETQ. The CDR3 runs 15 residues. Between the trimmed V and J ends, which lost 0 bases and 3 bases, there was a span of 12 bases. The CDR3 loop reads CASSLAGVLDYGYTF. CDR3 coding DNA: TGCGCCAGCAGCTTGGCCGGGGTCCTGGACTATGGCTACACCTTC.

The chain carries TRBV28 and TRBJ2-1, with 7 bases lining up with TRBD2. The CDR3 consists of 15 residues. CDR1 is MDHEN and CDR2 is SYDVKM in the germline V gene. V was pared by 5 bases and J by 6 bases, with 10 bases of the junction left unmatched. The CDR3 DNA is TGTGCCAGCAGTAGACTAGCAGTGTTTCCCAATGAGCAGTTCTTC. Translating gives CASSRLAVFPNEQFF.

The genes are TRBV7-9 and TRBJ2-1; 8 bases line up with TRBD1. Per the germline V gene, CDR1 is SEHNR and CDR2 is FQNEAQ (reference sequence). Trimming cost V 4 bases and J 5 bases; bases outside gene matches: 7. CDR3 length: 15 residues. The CDR3 region is CASSSLQGGNNEQFF. CDR3 coding DNA: TGTGCCAGCAGCTCGCTACAGGGGGGAAACAATGAGCAGTTCTTC.

The chain uses TRBV6-1 and TRBJ1-2; D not resolved. Deletions cut 10 bases from V and 1 base from J, with 13 bases between. This CDR3 is 13 amino acids long. From germline, CDR1 is MNHNS and CDR2 SASEGT. CDR3 nucleotide sequence: TGTGCCACCAGAAGTCGGGGTAACTATGGCTACACCTTC. Protein product: CATRSRGNYGYTF.